These 17 T cell receptor beta chains were sequenced from one sample in a study of vaccination and CD4 T cells after COVID-19. TCRdb called the PCR reads again in MiXCR, with one record for every CDR3 protein. The sample includes about 15,000 distinct CDR3 sequences, around 66% seen only once; the top ten take approximately 1.2%. The sample here was CD4+ T cells from blood, taken after SARS-CoV-2 vaccination. Receptors were obtained from a human donor who had recovered from COVID-19.

J is TRBJ2-7 and V is TRBV20-1, with 14 positions matching TRBD2. The CDR3 spans 14 residues. Germline V gene sequence: CDR1 DFQATT, CDR2 SNEGSKA (reference sequence). Trimming took 4 bases from V and 3 from J; bases not matched to a gene: 2. The CDR3 bases are TGCAGTGCTACGGGGACTAGCGGGAGCTACGAGCAGTACTTC. Its translation: CSATGTSGSYEQYF.

The rearrangement joins TRBV5-4 to TRBJ2-3; D unresolved. The CDR3 length is 16 residues. Germline CDR1 and CDR2: SGHNT and YYREEE (reference sequence). The V and J ends lost 7 bases and 2 bases respectively, with 20 bases between them. Here the CDR3 reads CASHDRTRSATDTQYF. In DNA form, the CDR3 reads TGTGCCAGCCACGATCGGACGAGATCCGCCACAGATACGCAGTATTTT.

The chain couples TRBV20-1 to TRBJ2-7; no firm D call. CDR1 DFQATT and CDR2 SNEGSKA come from the germline V gene (reference sequence). CDR3 size: 14 residues. V was shortened by 0 bases and J by 5 bases, with 14 bases between the two germline ends. CDR3 residues: CSARDLGSLDEQYF. The DNA of the CDR3 is TGCAGTGCTAGAGATCTGGGCTCCCTTGACGAGCAGTACTTC.

This clonotype was recorded only once. J is TRBJ2-2 and V is TRBV6-1, with 14 bases aligning to TRBD2. J lost 6 bases, V lost 6 bases, and 6 bases had no gene match. This CDR3 contains 16 residues. The germline V gene has CDR1 MNHNS and CDR2 SASEGT. The DNA for the CDR3 is TGTGCCAGCAGGAGACTAGCGGGAGGGCCGGCCGGGGAGCTGTTTTTT. Translated, it gives CASRRLAGGPAGELFF.

The gene calls are TRBV2 and TRBJ1-2; a weak D match, TRBD1 (5 bases). Germline CDR1 and CDR2: SNHLY and FYNNEI. V was cut by 2 bases and J by 4 bases, with 14 bases left in between. This CDR3 spans 15 amino acids. CDR3 bases: TGTGCCAGCAGTGAAATTTCGGGGGGAACCTATGGCTACACCTTC. Its protein product is CASSEISGGTYGYTF.

This chain connects TRBV20-1 to TRBJ1-5, with D unresolved. The CDR3 loop spans 14 amino acids. Germline V gene lookup returns CDR1 DFQATT and CDR2 SNEGSKA (reference sequence). The V and J ends lost 0 bases and 2 bases respectively, with 8 bases between them. As DNA, the CDR3 is TGCAGTGCTAGAGATCCCGAAGGCAATCAGCCCCAGCATTTT. Translating gives CSARDPEGNQPQHF.

The rearrangement uses TRBV7-2 and TRBJ2-1, with a weak D call TRBD2 (7 bases). The CDR3 spans 14 residues. The V gene's germline CDR1 is SGHTA and CDR2 FQGNSA. V was pared by 1 base and J by 15 bases, with 19 bases between. CDR3 protein: CASSLGGGPKGWFF. For the CDR3, the DNA is TGTGCCAGCAGCTTAGGGGGGGGGCCGAAGGGGTGGTTCTTC.

The J gene is TRBJ2-5, the V gene TRBV20-1, with D uncertain. This CDR3 contains 12 residues. Germline CDR1 reads DFQATT; CDR2 reads SNEGSKA (reference sequence). Trimming shortened V by 6 bases and J by 11 bases, and 19 bases separated the two germline ends. The CDR3 nucleotides read TGCAGTGCCACCCCCCCTACTTTGTCACAGTACTTC. Residues: CSATPPTLSQYF.

The CDR3 is CASSKDGGYEQYF. The CDR3 DNA reads TGTGCCAGCAGTAAGGACGGAGGCTACGAGCAGTACTTC. The V gene is TRBV6-1, the J gene TRBJ2-7; a possible D gene is TRBD2 (5 bases). Trimming took off 5 bases at V and 3 bases at J, with 11 bases between the two ends. The CDR3 spans 13 residues. CDR1 is MNHNS and CDR2 is SASEGT in the germline V gene.

The rearrangement uses TRBV24-1 and TRBJ1-5, with D unclear. V was clipped by 1 base and J by 11 bases, with 8 bases between them. Germline V gives CDR1 KGHDR, CDR2 SFDVKD. The CDR3 extends over 12 amino acids. Written as DNA, the CDR3 is TGTGCCACCAGTGATTTAGTCGGGGCCCAGCATTTT. Translation: CATSDLVGAQHF.

The chain links TRBV6-1 to TRBJ1-5, with a weak D call TRBD1 (5 bases). Germline CDR1 MNHNS, CDR2 SASEGT. This CDR3 spans 15 amino acids. The ends were cut back, 1 base at V and 5 bases at J, with 12 bases in the middle. CDR3 amino acids: CASSEGTMLYQPQHF. The CDR3 DNA is TGTGCCAGCAGTGAAGGGACAATGTTATATCAGCCCCAGCATTTT.

V usage is TRBV24-1 and J usage is TRBJ2-3; D is ambiguous. The V end lost 5 bases, the J end lost 0 bases, and 8 bases lay between the germline ends. Looked up from germline, CDR1 is KGHDR and CDR2 is SFDVKD. CDR3 length: 14 amino acids. This chain's CDR3 is CATSGAPSTDTQYF. In DNA, the CDR3 is TGTGCCACCAGTGGGGCGCCTAGCACAGATACGCAGTATTTT.

Points on this clonotype: This CDR3 is missing its conserved last phenylalanine or tryptophan, likely due to a read error. The limits of the CDR3 on the DNA are not certain, so only TCRdb's listed CDR3 is given. The chain combines TRBV20-1 with TRBJ2-1; TRBD1 is taken as the D call from the table, unchecked against the DNA. The CDR3 spans 12 residues, counting both ends. The germline CDR1 and CDR2 sequences are DFQATT and SNEGSKA (reference sequence). CDR3 in amino acids: CSARGMVGIPVL.

The CDR3 DNA reads TGTGCCAGCAGCGTCTTCGCGGGCACCGGGGAGCTGTTTTTT. This encodes CASSVFAGTGELFF. This chain uses TRBV9 with TRBJ2-2; possibly TRBD2 for D (5 bases). Germline CDR1 SGDLS, CDR2 YYNGEE. The CDR3 sequence is 14 residues long. V was pared by 2 bases and J by 4 bases, with 9 bases between.

The chain uses TRBV5-4 and TRBJ2-1, with D unresolved. Germline lookup yields CDR1 SGHNT and CDR2 YYREEE (reference sequence). The CDR3 is 15 residues long. Trimming took 4 bases from V and 0 from J, leaving 11 bases between them. CDR3 nucleotides: TGTGCCAGCAGCCCCGCGGATAGCTCCTACAATGAGCAGTTCTTC. Translation gives CASSPADSSYNEQFF.

The CDR3 DNA follows: TGTGCCAGCAGCGTCCTCAGCGCTGGGGCCAACGTCCTGACTTTC. Protein sequence: CASSVLSAGANVLTF. The chain employs TRBV9 and TRBJ2-6; D is uncertain. V dropped 2 bases and J dropped 2 bases, with 8 bases sitting between them. The CDR3 runs 15 residues. Germline lookup yields CDR1 SGDLS and CDR2 YYNGEE.

The genes are TRBV11-2 and TRBJ2-3; the D is unclear. V was cut by 1 base and J by 4 bases, with 3 bases left in between. Germline CDR1 reads SGHAT; CDR2 reads FQNNGV. This CDR3 is 12 amino acids long. DNA of the CDR3: TGTGCCAGCAGCTTAGGCGCAGATACGCAGTATTTT. Translating gives CASSLGADTQYF.